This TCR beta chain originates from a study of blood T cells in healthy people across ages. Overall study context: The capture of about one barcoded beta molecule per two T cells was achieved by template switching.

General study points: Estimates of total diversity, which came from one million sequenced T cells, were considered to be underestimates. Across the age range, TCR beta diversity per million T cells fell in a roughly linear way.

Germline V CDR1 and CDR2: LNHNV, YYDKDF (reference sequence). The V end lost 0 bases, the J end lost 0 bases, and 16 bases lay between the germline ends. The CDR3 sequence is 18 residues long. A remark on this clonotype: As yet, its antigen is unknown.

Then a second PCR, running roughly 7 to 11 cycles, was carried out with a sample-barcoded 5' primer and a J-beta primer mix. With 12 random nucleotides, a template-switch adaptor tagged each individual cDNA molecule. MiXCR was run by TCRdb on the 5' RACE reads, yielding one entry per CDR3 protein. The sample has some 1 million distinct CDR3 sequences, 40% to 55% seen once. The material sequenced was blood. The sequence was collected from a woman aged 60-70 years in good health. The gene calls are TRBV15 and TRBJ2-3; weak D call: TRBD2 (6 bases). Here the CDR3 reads CATSRDFGTGTSTDTQYF. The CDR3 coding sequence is TGTGCCACCAGCAGAGATTTCGGGACTGGAACTAGCACAGATACGCAGTATTTT.